This T cell receptor (beta chain) derives from a study of shared clonotypes between healthy human individuals. Terminally differentiated effector memory CD45RA+ cells were excluded by CCR7 positive selection of CD45RO-negative cells. Trimming left V 2 bases short and J 6 bases short, with 12 bases between. This CDR3 region has 14 residues. CDR1 and CDR2 (germline): MDHEN, SYDVKM. The repertoire was sequenced with immunoSEQ multiplex PCR; TCRdb's copy has only in-frame clones and lacks some. In the table there are some 2.1 million clones, around 93% of which are singletons. The chain uses TRBV28 and TRBJ2-3, with D possibly matching TRBD1 (5 bases). The source material was naive CD8+ T cells from PBMCs. The receptor's source is a man in his late teens or twenties in good health. Some clones in this sample may be carry-over from other donors' samples. The CDR3 spells CASSLMGQEDTQYF. The CDR3 nucleotides read TGTGCCAGCAGTTTAATGGGGCAGGAGGATACGCAGTATTTT. The full variable domain, in which reference TRBV28 and TRBJ2-3 provide the parts outside the CDR3, is DVKVTQSSRYLVKRTGEKVFLECVQDMDHENMFWYRQDPGLGLRLIYFSYDVKMKEKGDIPEGYSVSREKKERFSLILESASTNQTSMYLCASSLMGQEDTQYFGPGTRLTVL.